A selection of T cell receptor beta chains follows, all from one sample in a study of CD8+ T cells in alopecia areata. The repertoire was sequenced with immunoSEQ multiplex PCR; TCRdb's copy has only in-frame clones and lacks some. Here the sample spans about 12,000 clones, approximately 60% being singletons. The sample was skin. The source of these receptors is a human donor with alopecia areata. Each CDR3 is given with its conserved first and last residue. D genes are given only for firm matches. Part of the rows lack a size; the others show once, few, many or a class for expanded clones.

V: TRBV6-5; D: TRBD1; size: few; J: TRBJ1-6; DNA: TGTGCCAGCAGTTACCTGACAGGGGGTAATTCACCCCTCCACTTT; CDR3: CASSYLTGGNSPLHF
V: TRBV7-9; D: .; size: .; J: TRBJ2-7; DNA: TGTGCCAGCAGCTTAGGCCCGCCGGAGGGAAGCGAGCAGTACTTC; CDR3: CASSLGPPEGSEQYF
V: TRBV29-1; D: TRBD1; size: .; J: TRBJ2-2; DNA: TGCAGCGTCGTCCCGGGACAGGGTTTGAACACCGGGGAGCTGTTTTTT; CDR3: CSVVPGQGLNTGELFF
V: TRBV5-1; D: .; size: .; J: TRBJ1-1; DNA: TGCGCCAGCAGCTTGAGGGGATGGGGTGAAGCTTTCTTT; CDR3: CASSLRGWGEAFF
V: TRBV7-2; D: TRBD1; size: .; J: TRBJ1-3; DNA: TGTGCCAGCAGCTTAGCAGGGACAGCGAGCTCTGGAAACACCATATATTTT; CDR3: CASSLAGTASSGNTIYF
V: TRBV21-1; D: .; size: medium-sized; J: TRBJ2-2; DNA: TGTGCCAGCAGCAATTGTCGACTAGCGGGGAAGACCGGGGAGCTGTTTTTT; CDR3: CASSNCRLAGKTGELFF
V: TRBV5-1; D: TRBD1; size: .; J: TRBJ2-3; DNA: TGCGCCAGCAGCAGAAATTCCGGGACAGGGGACTTGGCTAGCACAGATACGCAGTATTTT; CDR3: CASSRNSGTGDLASTDTQYF
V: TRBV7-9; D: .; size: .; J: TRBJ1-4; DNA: TGTGCCAGCAGAGAGTCGACAGCGTCTAATGAAAAACTGTTTTTT; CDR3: CASRESTASNEKLFF
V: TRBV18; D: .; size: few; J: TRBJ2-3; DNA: TGTGCCAGCTCACCGATCACAGATACGCAGTATTTT; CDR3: CASSPITDTQYF
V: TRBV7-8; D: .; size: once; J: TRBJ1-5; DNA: TGTGCCAGCAGCTTGGCTAATAGCAATCAGCCCCAGCATTTT; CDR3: CASSLANSNQPQHF
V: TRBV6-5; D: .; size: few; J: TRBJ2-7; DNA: TGTGCCAGCAGCTTTAGCGGACCTCTCGGCGAGCAGTACTTC; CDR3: CASSFSGPLGEQYF
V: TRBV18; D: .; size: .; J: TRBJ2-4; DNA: TGTGCCAGCTCACCCTTCGCAGGGGGGAGCGCCAAAAACATTCAGTACTTC; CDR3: CASSPFAGGSAKNIQYF
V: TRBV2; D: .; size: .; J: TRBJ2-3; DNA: TGTGCCAGCAGGCCCGGGAGTAACACAGATACGCAGTATTTT; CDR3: CASRPGSNTDTQYF
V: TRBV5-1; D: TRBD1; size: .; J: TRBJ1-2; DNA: TGCGCCAGCAGCTATGGACAGGGGACTAACTATGGCTACACCTTC; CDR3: CASSYGQGTNYGYTF
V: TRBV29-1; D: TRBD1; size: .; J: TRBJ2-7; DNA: TGCAGCGTTTGTCTCGCTGGACAGGGACTTTACGAGCAGTACTTC; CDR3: CSVCLAGQGLYEQYF
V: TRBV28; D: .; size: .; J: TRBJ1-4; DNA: TGTGCCAGCAGTCCACCAGGCATTCGAGAAAAACTGTTTTTT; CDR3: CASSPPGIREKLFF
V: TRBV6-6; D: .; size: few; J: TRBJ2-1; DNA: TGTGCCAGCACTATCCCCGGTCCCAATGAGCAGTTCTTC; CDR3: CASTIPGPNEQFF
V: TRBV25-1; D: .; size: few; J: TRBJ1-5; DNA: TGTGCCAGCAGTGAAAAGGTGGGTCGCACAGGAGGGACTCAGCCCCAGCATTTT; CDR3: CASSEKVGRTGGTQPQHF
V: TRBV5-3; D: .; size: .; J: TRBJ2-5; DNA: TGTGCCAGAAGCTTCCCGGACTGTAAAGAGACCCAGTACTTC; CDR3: CARSFPDCKETQYF
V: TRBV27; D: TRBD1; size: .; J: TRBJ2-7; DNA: TGTGCCAGCAGTCCCCGACAGGGCTACGAGCAGTACTTC; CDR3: CASSPRQGYEQYF
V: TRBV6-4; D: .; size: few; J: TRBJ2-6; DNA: TGTGCCAGCAGTGACAACTCTGGGGCCAACGTCCTGACTTTC; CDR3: CASSDNSGANVLTF
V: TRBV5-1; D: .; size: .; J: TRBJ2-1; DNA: TGCGCCAGCAGCTTGGGGGGATCGACAGGAATCTCCTACAATGAGCAGTTCTTC; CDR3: CASSLGGSTGISYNEQFF
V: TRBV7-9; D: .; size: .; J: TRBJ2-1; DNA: TGTGCCAGCACCCATCGGAGTTTATCAAATGAGCAGTTCTTC; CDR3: CASTHRSLSNEQFF
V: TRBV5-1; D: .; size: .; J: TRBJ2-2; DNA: TGCGCCAGCAGCTTCAGGGAAGGCGGGGAGCTGTTTTTT; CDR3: CASSFREGGELFF
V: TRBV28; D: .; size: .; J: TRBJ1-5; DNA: TGTGCCAGCAGTTTAAGGGAGGGTATCGATCAGCCCCAGCATTTT; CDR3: CASSLREGIDQPQHF
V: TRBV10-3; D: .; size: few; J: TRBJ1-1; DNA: TGTGCCATCAATGCGGGGCCGGGCACTGAAGCTTTCTTT; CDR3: CAINAGPGTEAFF
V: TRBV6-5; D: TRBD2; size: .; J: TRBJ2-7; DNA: TGTGCCAGCGGCGGGGGAGGAGGGGTTCCAGAGCAGTACTTC; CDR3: CASGGGGGVPEQYF
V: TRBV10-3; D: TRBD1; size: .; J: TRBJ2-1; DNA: TGTGCCATCAGACGACAGGGGGCGAAGACAGATGAGCAGTTCTTC; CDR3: CAIRRQGAKTDEQFF
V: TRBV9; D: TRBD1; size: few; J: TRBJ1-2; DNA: TGTGCCAGCAGCAATGAACAGGGGGCTCGGGGCTACACCTTC; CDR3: CASSNEQGARGYTF
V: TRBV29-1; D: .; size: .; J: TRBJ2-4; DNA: TGCAGCGTTGCGAGGGGGGAAAACATTCAGTACTTC; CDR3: CSVARGENIQYF
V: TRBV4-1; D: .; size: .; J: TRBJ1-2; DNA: TGCGCCAGCAGCCAGGCAGGGGTCCTCAACTATGGCTACACCTTC; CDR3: CASSQAGVLNYGYTF
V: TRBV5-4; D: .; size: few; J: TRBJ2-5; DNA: TGTGCCAGCAACCCCCAGGGGGGTTGGGGTGTTCAAGAGACCCAGTACTTC; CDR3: CASNPQGGWGVQETQYF
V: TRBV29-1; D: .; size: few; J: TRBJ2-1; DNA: TGCAGCGCCCAGGGGCCGGGGGGCGAGCAGTTCTTC; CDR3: CSAQGPGGEQFF
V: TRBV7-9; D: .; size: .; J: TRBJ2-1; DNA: TGTGCCAGCGGATTTTCTGGGCGGGGCTACAATGAGCAGTTCTTC; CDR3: CASGFSGRGYNEQFF
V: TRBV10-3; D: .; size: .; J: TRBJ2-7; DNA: TGTGCCATCAGTGATTTTAGAAGCACCCTGGACGAGCAGTACTTC; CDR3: CAISDFRSTLDEQYF
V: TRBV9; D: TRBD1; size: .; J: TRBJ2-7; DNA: TGTGCCAGCAGCGTAGAAGGGGGCGCGGACCAGGACGAGCAGTACTTC; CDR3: CASSVEGGADQDEQYF
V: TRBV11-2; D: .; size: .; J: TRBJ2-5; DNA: TGTGCCAGCAGCTTAGGGGGGAGTAGGGGACAAGAGACCCAGTACTTC; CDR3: CASSLGGSRGQETQYF
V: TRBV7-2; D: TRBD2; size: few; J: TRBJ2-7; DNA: TGCGCCAGCAGCCAAGATCTGGCTAGCGGGAGCTACGAGCAGTACTTC; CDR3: CASSQDLASGSYEQYF